These T cell receptor beta chains were read from a single sample in a study of regulatory T cells in long-lasting Graves disease. TCRdb ran MiXCR on the multiplex PCR reads and lists one entry per CDR3 protein. In the table there are fewer than 450,000 distinct CDR3 sequences, about 15% of which are singletons. The sample also formed part of further work on T cells in Graves' hyperthyroidism and ophthalmopathy.

Here the sequenced sample was peripheral blood mononuclear cells (PBMCs), taken at new diagnosis, from a patient treated with antithyroid drugs. The receptors come from a woman aged 40 to 50 with Graves disease. Both conserved end residues are trimmed from each CDR3.

J,V,CDR3
TRBJ2-3,TRBV11-2,ASSFSSGGTDTQY
TRBJ2-1,TRBV19,ASSKLADTYNEQF
TRBJ2-7,TRBV2,ASSDLVGSHEQY
TRBJ2-5,TRBV19,ASSTGTSGAPTQY
TRBJ2-1,TRBV2,ASRVRTSGNYNEQF
TRBJ2-2,TRBV5-5,ASSLGPYGTGELF
TRBJ1-1,TRBV9,ASSLRGPGADTEAF
TRBJ1-1,TRBV3-2,ASSQDWEREAF
TRBJ1-4,TRBV2,ASSATGGSEKLF
TRBJ2-6,TRBV7-6,ASSRGQGRSGANVLT
TRBJ1-3,TRBV3-1,ASSQAGSSGNTIY
TRBJ2-1,TRBV20-1,SARAISGRANEQF
TRBJ1-1,TRBV30,AWSAGRPNTEAF
TRBJ2-3,TRBV6-1,ASKTGITGSGTDTQY
TRBJ2-3,TRBV5-1,ASSPPDFTDTQY
TRBJ2-3,TRBV14,ASSGIAGELDTQY
TRBJ2-3,TRBV11-2,ASSARPLAGVTDTQY
TRBJ2-1,TRBV12-3/TRBV12-4,ASSLLGILSYNEQF
TRBJ2-7,TRBV11-2,ASSSYRGHEQY
TRBJ2-3,TRBV30,AWSGLWDTQY
TRBJ1-5,TRBV30,AWSLGGSQPQH
TRBJ1-2,TRBV6-1,ASLRDRRSNYGYT
TRBJ2-3,TRBV2,ATRFSDTQY
TRBJ1-5,TRBV7-8,ASSLQGGVQPQH
TRBJ2-1,TRBV30,AWSVLLAGEKEQF
TRBJ1-5,TRBV18,ASSSGTGINQPQH
TRBJ1-1,TRBV9,ASSALRGVTEAF
TRBJ2-3,TRBV12-3/TRBV12-4,ASSLRDLDTQY
TRBJ2-3,TRBV18,ASSPGQNSLTDTQY